What follows is one T cell receptor beta chain and its context. Germline values: CDR1 MNHEY, CDR2 SVGAGI. This CDR3 spans 14 amino acids. The V gene lost 5 bases and the J gene lost 5 bases, with 14 bases spanning the gap. The data were obtained in a study of cytomegalovirus exposure and HLA in healthy donors. Primers for the PCR totalled 60 Vbeta and 13 Jbeta. Profiling relied on immunoSEQ multiplex PCR, and the TCRdb table lists in-frame clones only, not all of them. The table includes approximately 150,000 clones, 80% to 90% detected once. Sequencing used PBMCs. The chain links TRBV6-5 to TRBJ2-3; D is possibly TRBD2 (6 bases). This clonotype originated in a girl under 18 in good health and CMV-seropositive. CDR3 nucleotide sequence: TGTGCCAGCAGTACCCGGGACTGGAGAGATACGCAGTATTTT. Translated: CASSTRDWRDTQYF.